This is a list of T cell receptor beta chains from one sample in a study of siplizumab effects on memory and regulatory T cells. Clones were sequenced by immunoSEQ multiplex PCR, and TCRdb holds only the in-frame ones, with some missing. The table shows 100,000 or so clones, with about 95% occurring only once. Source material: non-Treg CD4+ T cells sorted from blood. These receptors originate from a human donor in good health. CDR3s include the opening cysteine and the closing phenylalanine or tryptophan. The D gene is left open where the match is weak. Clone sizes are given selectively: once, few, many, or a class where the clone is expanded.

size	V	J	length	D	DNA	CDR3
NA	TRBV19	TRBJ1-5	12	NA	TGTGCCAGTGATATGGGGAATCAGCCCCAGCATTTT	CASDMGNQPQHF
NA	TRBV6-5	TRBJ1-2	14	TRBD1	TGTGCCAGCAGTTCCAGGACAGGGACGATGAGCTACACCTTC	CASSSRTGTMSYTF
NA	TRBV5-6	TRBJ2-5	15	NA	TGTGCCAGCAGCTGGGGCGGTCCGAGGGGAGAGACCCAGTACTTC	CASSWGGPRGETQYF
NA	TRBV6-6	TRBJ2-5	15	TRBD2	TGTGCCAGCAGTTATCGTGGGAGGGCCTCAGAGACCCAGTACTTC	CASSYRGRASETQYF
NA	TRBV15	TRBJ2-3	16	TRBD2	TGTGCCACCAGCAGGGATCTGACGGGAGGGACAGATACGCAGTATTTT	CATSRDLTGGTDTQYF
NA	TRBV6-6	TRBJ1-5	14	TRBD1	TGTGCCAGCAGCAGGGACAGGGGGCTGGAGCCCCAGCATTTT	CASSRDRGLEPQHF
NA	TRBV9	TRBJ2-1	13	NA	TGTGCCAGCAGCGCGCCCGGGGGGCATGAGCAGTTCTTC	CASSAPGGHEQFF
NA	TRBV18	TRBJ1-4	17	NA	TGTGCCAGCTCACAAAGCATACAGGGAGACGGAGATGAAAAACTGTTTTTT	CASSQSIQGDGDEKLFF
NA	TRBV28	TRBJ1-1	12	NA	TGTGCCAGCAGTGTCAGAGGCACTGAAGCTTTCTTT	CASSVRGTEAFF
NA	TRBV7-9	TRBJ1-2	15	NA	TGTGCCAGCAGCTTAGGGCACGGGGGCGCGGGAGGCTACACCTTC	CASSLGHGGAGGYTF
NA	TRBV6-5	TRBJ1-1	16	NA	TGTGCCAGCAGTTACCTAAACATAGGGGTAAGGGCTGAAGCTTTCTTT	CASSYLNIGVRAEAFF
NA	TRBV18	TRBJ1-5	15	NA	TGTGCCAGCTCGCCTAGACCCGATAGCAATCAGCCCCAGCATTTT	CASSPRPDSNQPQHF
NA	TRBV5-1	TRBJ2-2	18	NA	TGCGCCAGCAGCTTGGTCCAGGGGGAGCGGGACTACACCGGGGAGCTGTTTTTT	CASSLVQGERDYTGELFF
NA	TRBV29-1	TRBJ1-1	13	NA	TGCAGCGCCCGACTCGGCGGTGACACTGAAGCTTTCTTT	CSARLGGDTEAFF
NA	TRBV5-8	TRBJ2-7	13	TRBD1	TGTGCCAGCAGTTTTGATCACAGGGGGACTCAGTACTTC	CASSFDHRGTQYF
NA	TRBV7-9	TRBJ2-7	16	NA	TGTGCCAGCAGCTTAGCGCTTGGCGTCAGAACCTACGAGCAGTACTTC	CASSLALGVRTYEQYF
NA	TRBV19	TRBJ2-1	14	NA	TGTGCCAGTAGTCAATCGGCAGGGAGGTATGAGCAGTTCTTC	CASSQSAGRYEQFF
NA	TRBV4-1	TRBJ1-5	13	NA	TGCGCCAGCAGCCAAGATAGGAATCAGCCCCAGCATTTT	CASSQDRNQPQHF
NA	TRBV19	TRBJ2-1	16	NA	TGTGCCAGTAGGAGGGAGAACCACTCCCCGTTTTTTGAGCAGTTCTTC	CASRRENHSPFFEQFF
NA	TRBV5-1	TRBJ1-1	14	NA	TGCGCCAGCAGTCTAAAATCGGCGGGGGCCGGCGCTTTCTTT	CASSLKSAGAGAFF
once	TRBV4-2	TRBJ2-1	15	NA	TGTGCCAGCAGCCAAGGGGCGGACTTTAACAATGAGCAGTTCTTC	CASSQGADFNNEQFF
NA	TRBV6-6	TRBJ2-3	14	NA	TGTGCCAGCAAAACCTCCGCGGCTACAGATACGCAGTATTTT	CASKTSAATDTQYF
NA	TRBV5-1	TRBJ1-2	13	NA	TGCGCCAGCAGCTTACGGACAGACTATGGCTACACCTTC	CASSLRTDYGYTF
NA	TRBV13	TRBJ2-1	15	NA	TGTGCCAGCAGCACGAGAGGGCTGTTCGACAATGAGCAGTTCTTC	CASSTRGLFDNEQFF
NA	TRBV2	TRBJ2-7	13	NA	TGTGCCAGCAGTGAACTTTCGGTAGGCGAGCAGTACTTC	CASSELSVGEQYF
once	TRBV5-1	TRBJ2-1	13	TRBD2	TGCGCCAGCAGCGGACTAGCGGACAATGAGCAGTTCTTC	CASSGLADNEQFF
NA	TRBV7-3	TRBJ2-3	17	NA	TGTGCCAGCAGCTTAAGGGAGGGATCAGGGGCTGACGATACGCAGTATTTT	CASSLREGSGADDTQYF
NA	TRBV4-1	TRBJ2-7	15	TRBD2	TGCGCCAGCAGCAGACTAGCGGGGTCTAGCTACGAGCAGTACTTC	CASSRLAGSSYEQYF
NA	TRBV5-4	TRBJ2-7	15	TRBD1	TGTGCCAGCACCCGGGCAGGGGGCTACCCCTACGAGCAGTACTTC	CASTRAGGYPYEQYF
once	TRBV21-1	TRBJ1-2	15	NA	TGTGCCAGCGCCAGGCGAAGGAAGGGGAACTATGGCTACACCTTC	CASARRRKGNYGYTF
once	TRBV4-1	TRBJ2-3	14	NA	TGCGCCAGCAGCTCGGTATCTAGCACAGATACGCAGTATTTT	CASSSVSSTDTQYF
NA	TRBV29-1	TRBJ2-3	15	TRBD1	TGCAGCGTTGAAGACAGGGGGAAGAGCACAGATACGCAGTATTTT	CSVEDRGKSTDTQYF
NA	TRBV7-3	TRBJ2-3	16	NA	TGTGCCAGCAGCTTAGGTCGGGTCAGTCGCACAGATACGCAGTATTTT	CASSLGRVSRTDTQYF
few	TRBV14	TRBJ2-1	13	NA	TGTGCCAGCAGCTCCGGGACATTCAATGAGCAGTTCTTC	CASSSGTFNEQFF
NA	TRBV19	TRBJ2-2	13	NA	TGTGCCAGTAGTATCGGGAACACCGGGGAGCTGTTTTTT	CASSIGNTGELFF
NA	TRBV7-3	TRBJ2-2	15	NA	TGTGCCAGCAGCTCCCCTACGCAGGGTCCCGGGGAGCTGTTTTTT	CASSSPTQGPGELFF
NA	TRBV5-6	TRBJ1-4	16	NA	TGTGCCAGCAGCTTGGCCGGGACACCTAAGGGTGAAAAACTGTTTTTT	CASSLAGTPKGEKLFF
NA	TRBV29-1	TRBJ1-2	11	NA	TGCAGCGGACGACGAGGGGCTTTCCTCAACTTC	CSGRRGAFLNF
NA	TRBV5-1	TRBJ2-7	14	NA	TGCGCCAGCAACCGGGACACCCCCCGAAGCGAGCAGTACTTC	CASNRDTPRSEQYF
NA	TRBV25-1	TRBJ2-7	11	TRBD1	TGTGCCAGCCGGGACAGCTACGAGCAGTACTTC	CASRDSYEQYF
NA	TRBV7-3	TRBJ2-3	15	NA	TGTGCCAGCAGCTTAACGCTTGACATCGGGGATACGCAGTATTTT	CASSLTLDIGDTQYF
NA	TRBV5-5	TRBJ1-1	16	TRBD1	TGTGCCAGCAGCCCTGGGACAGGGGGCCTGAACACTGAAGCTTTCTTT	CASSPGTGGLNTEAFF
NA	TRBV6-1	TRBJ2-5	15	NA	TGTGCCAGCAGTGCTACGGGCCAGGTTCAAGAGACCCAGTACTTC	CASSATGQVQETQYF
once	TRBV19	TRBJ1-2	15	TRBD1	TGTGCCAGTAGTGACCGACAGGGTATTAACTATGGCTACACCTTC	CASSDRQGINYGYTF
NA	TRBV5-1	TRBJ2-3	13	NA	TGCGCCAGCAGCTATGACAGCACAGATACGCAGTATTTT	CASSYDSTDTQYF
NA	TRBV11-2	TRBJ2-1	15	TRBD1	TGTGCCAGCAGCTTAGGGACAGGGGGTTCCAATGAGCAGTTCTTC	CASSLGTGGSNEQFF
NA	TRBV7-6	TRBJ1-3	14	NA	TGTGCCAGTAGAGGAGCAGGGAGCGGAAACACCATATATTTT	CASRGAGSGNTIYF
NA	TRBV5-1	TRBJ1-1	16	TRBD1	TGCGCCAGCAGCTTGGGGGGCAGGGGGCGGAACACTGAAGCTTTCTTT	CASSLGGRGRNTEAFF